These 12 T cell receptor beta chains were all obtained from the same sample, sequenced in a study of naive and memory T cell subsets. Both TRBC1 and TRBC2 were covered by a beta constant-region primer of two equimolar oligonucleotides. Ligated cDNA was amplified by four rounds of PCR with nested alpha and beta constant-region primers and SP2. MiXCR, run by TCRdb on the UMI-ligation and nested PCR reads, gives a single entry per CDR3 protein. The sample consists of more than 120,000 distinct CDR3 sequences, approximately 21% of them appearing once. Antigens of these TCRs are unknown. Findings and caveats of the study: Naive repertoires, especially CD8, held a few larger clonotypes, possibly memory cells re-expressing CD45RA.

Input material: naive CD8+ T cells from blood. Receptor source: a human donor in good health.

This clonotype has just a few counts. V and J are TRBV28 and TRBJ2-2; D call uncertain. Trimming cost V 4 bases and J 0 bases, with 9 bases left between them. Looked up from germline, CDR1 is MDHEN and CDR2 is SYDVKM. This CDR3 spans 15 amino acids. CDR3 residues: CASSSVGTNTGELFF. The CDR3 coding sequence is TGTGCCAGCAGTTCGGTTGGAACGAACACCGGGGAGCTGTTTTTT.

The J gene is TRBJ2-7, the V gene TRBV29-1, with 7 bases that match TRBD1. The CDR3 is 13 residues long. After removal of 2 bases from V and 3 bases from J, the junction contained 4 bases not matched to a gene. Germline values: CDR1 SQVTM, CDR2 ANQGSEA. CDR3 DNA sequence: TGCAGCGTTGAATCGACAGGGAACTACGAGCAGTACTTC. Amino acids: CSVESTGNYEQYF.

The genes are TRBV28 and TRBJ1-1; 8 bases agree with TRBD1. Germline CDR1 is MDHEN and CDR2 is SYDVKM. This CDR3 region has 13 residues. Losses at the gene ends were 6 bases for V and 6 bases for J; bases not matched to a gene: 6. The CDR3 coding sequence is TGTGCCAGCAGCACGACAGGGGACCCTGAAGCTTTCTTT. Translation gives CASSTTGDPEAFF.

At least ten counts were recorded for this clonotype. The chain combines TRBV4-3 with TRBJ2-2; 8 nucleotides line up with TRBD2. This CDR3 is 16 amino acids long. Germline CDR1 is LGHNA and CDR2 is YSLEER. V dropped 3 bases and J dropped 7; count of bases not matched to a gene: 10. This CDR3 is CASSQVQREKGGELFF. The CDR3 DNA sequence: TGCGCCAGCAGCCAGGTCCAGCGGGAGAAAGGCGGGGAGCTGTTTTTT.

The chain couples TRBV28 to TRBJ1-1; tentative D call: TRBD1 (5 bases). Looked up from germline, CDR1 is MDHEN and CDR2 is SYDVKM. CDR3 length: 14 amino acids. Between the trimmed V and J ends, which lost 6 bases and 6 bases, there was a span of 17 bases. CDR3 DNA sequence: TGTGCCAGCAGCCTCCCCAGGGAAACGGCTGAAGCTTTCTTT. Translating it yields CASSLPRETAEAFF.

V and J are TRBV20-1 and TRBJ2-7; 10 nucleotides agree with TRBD2. The CDR3 is made up of 14 amino acids. Unmatched junction bases numbered 10, after V lost 6 bases and J lost 5 bases. Germline values: CDR1 DFQATT, CDR2 SNEGSKA (reference sequence). The CDR3 region has the DNA TGCAGTGCAGAGGACGGGACTAGCGAGAACGAGCAGTACTTC. Translating gives CSAEDGTSENEQYF.

This clonotype was recorded a few times. The V gene is TRBV7-2, the J gene TRBJ1-1; 9 nucleotides match TRBD1. This CDR3 contains 18 residues. From germline, CDR1 is SGHTA and CDR2 FQGNSA. The V and J ends lost 3 bases and 3 bases, in that order; junction bases with no gene match: 14. The CDR3 sequence: CASSFLFGTGFLYTEAFF. The CDR3 DNA sequence: TGTGCCAGCAGCTTCTTGTTCGGGACAGGGTTTTTGTACACTGAAGCTTTCTTT.

This clonotype was found a few times. The rearrangement uses TRBV5-1 and TRBJ2-5, with D possibly being TRBD1 (6 bases). Germline assignment: CDR1 SGHRS and CDR2 YFSETQ. Trimming removed 1 base at V and 4 bases at J, with 14 bases between. CDR3 length equals 15 residues. The CDR3 DNA reads as TGCGCCAGCAGCTTGCAGGGGCGTAATAGAGAGACCCAGTACTTC. Its translation: CASSLQGRNRETQYF.

The table lists this clonotype with a few counts. The rearrangement joins TRBV5-1 to TRBJ2-2; tentatively, D is TRBD2 (5 bases). With 7 bases removed from V and 4 bases from J, the gap between germline ends came to 11 bases. The CDR3 spans 13 residues. CDR1 is SGHRS, CDR2 YFSETQ, per germline. The CDR3 loop reads CASHGESTGELFF. CDR3 DNA sequence: TGCGCCAGCCACGGGGAGAGCACCGGGGAGCTGTTTTTT.

The chain employs TRBV7-9 and TRBJ1-1; no clear D. The CDR3 has 15 residues. Trimming removed 3 bases at V and 0 bases at J, with 11 bases between. The germline gives CDR1 SEHNR, CDR2 FQNEAQ (reference sequence). The DNA of the CDR3 is TGTGCCAGCAGCTTCTTGGGAGAAATGAACACTGAAGCTTTCTTT. Residues: CASSFLGEMNTEAFF.

The gene calls are TRBV29-1 and TRBJ2-1, with D possibly TRBD2 on 6 matching bases. V was clipped by 7 bases and J by 8 bases, with 9 bases between them. CDR3 size: 10 residues. CDR1 is SQVTM and CDR2 is ANQGSEA in the germline V gene. CDR3 sequence reads: CSGEDDEQFF. CDR3 nucleotides: TGCAGCGGGGAGGACGATGAGCAGTTCTTC.

This sequence joins TRBV28 and TRBJ2-1; 11 bases match TRBD1. CDR1 is MDHEN, CDR2 SYDVKM, per germline. The CDR3 spans 16 residues. V lost 3 bases, J lost 15 bases, and 16 bases stayed unmatched. CDR3 protein: CASSLGQGGVAGIGFF. CDR3 in DNA: TGTGCCAGCAGTTTGGGACAGGGGGGGGTGGCGGGGATTGGGTTCTTC.